Each of the 25 T cell receptor beta chains below was sequenced from the same sample in a study of liver allograft versus peripheral blood T cells. Study-wide background: T cell receptor repertoires in transplanted livers were compared with those in recipients' peripheral blood.

TCRdb re-called the reads with MiXCR, one entry per CDR3 protein. The sample holds about 16,000 distinct CDR3 sequences; approximately 20% are singletons and the top ten take over 9.5%. The source is a human patient who had a liver transplant. Some T cells may have originated in the graft donor.

The chain employs TRBV14 and TRBJ2-7, with D hard to call. The V gene lost 3 bases and the J gene lost 2 bases, with 11 bases spanning the gap. The CDR3 extends over 14 amino acids. CDR1 and CDR2 from the germline V gene are SGHDN and FVKESK. CDR3 sequence (DNA): TGTGCCAGCAGCCAGCTGACCCAAACCTACGAGCAGTACTTC. Protein product: CASSQLTQTYEQYF.

This clonotype was recorded a few times. The chain has TRBV6-5 and TRBJ2-2, with D tentatively TRBD1 or TRBD2 (5 bases each). This CDR3 contains 15 residues. V was shortened by 5 bases and J by 3 bases, with 13 bases between the two germline ends. Germline V lookup: CDR1 MNHEY, CDR2 SVGAGI. CDR3 nucleotides: TGTGCCAGCAGTAAACCCGGGACCGACACCGGGGAGCTGTTTTTT. Translating gives CASSKPGTDTGELFF.

This clonotype was detected only a few times. The chain links TRBV9 to TRBJ2-1; the match to TRBD1 covers 9 bases. V was clipped by 7 bases and J by 4 bases; unmatched bases: 6. Per the germline V gene, CDR1 is SGDLS and CDR2 is YYNGEE. This CDR3 is 14 amino acids long. Here the CDR3 reads CASRPGQGYNEQFF. CDR3 sequence (DNA): TGTGCCAGCCGACCGGGACAGGGATACAATGAGCAGTTCTTC.

Note on this clonotype: A read error may account for a junction end that differs from germline. CDR3 amino acids: CASSSTGGSTHTQYF. The DNA of the CDR3 is TGTGCCAGCAGTTCTACGGGGGGGAGCACACATACGCAGTATTTT. The rearrangement links TRBV12-3 or TRBV12-4 to TRBJ2-3, with TRBD2 identical over 8 bases. CDR3 length: 15 amino acids.

This clonotype appeared many times. This rearrangement joins TRBV29-1 to TRBJ2-3, with D maybe TRBD1 (5 bases). The CDR3 has 12 residues. CDR1 and CDR2 (germline): SQVTM, ANQGSEA. V lost 0 bases and J lost 5, with 6 bases in between. The CDR3: CSVEEGVDTQYF. The CDR3 DNA follows: TGCAGCGTTGAAGAAGGGGTAGATACGCAGTATTTT.

The chain has TRBV5-4 and TRBJ2-7; 8 positions agree with TRBD1. Germline CDR1 and CDR2: SGHNT and YYREEE (reference sequence). CDR3 length: 16 amino acids. V dropped 3 bases and J dropped 5; count of bases not matched to a gene: 13. CDR3 sequence: CASSSGGTGGRHEQYF. As DNA, the CDR3 is TGTGCCAGCAGCTCTGGTGGGACAGGAGGCCGCCACGAGCAGTACTTC. Drawing the rest from reference TRBV5-4 and TRBJ2-7, the complete variable domain is ETGVTQSPTHLIKTRGQQVTLRCSSQSGHNTVSWYQQALGQGPQFIFQYYREEENGRGNFPPRFSGLQFPNYSSELNVNALELDDSALYLCASSSGGTGGRHEQYFGPGTRLTVT.

This clonotype was recorded many times. The V gene is TRBV24-1, the J gene TRBJ2-2; D is ambiguous. This CDR3 comprises 13 residues. Germline assignment: CDR1 KGHDR and CDR2 SFDVKD. Trimming left V 5 bases short and J 1 base short, with 4 bases between. CDR3 nucleotide sequence: TGTGCCACCAGTGGCCGGAACACCGGGGAGCTGTTTTTT. This gives the protein CATSGRNTGELFF.

This clonotype is judged medium-sized. The rearrangement uses TRBV7-9 and TRBJ2-3, with D possibly being TRBD1 (5 bases). The CDR3 spans 14 residues. Germline V gene data show CDR1 as SEHNR and CDR2 as FQNEAQ (reference sequence). With 3 bases removed from V and 1 base from J, the gap between germline ends came to 8 bases. The CDR3 DNA sequence: TGTGCCAGCAGCTTTGACAGACGCACAGATACGCAGTATTTT. It encodes CASSFDRRTDTQYF.

The genes are TRBV9 and TRBJ1-6; TRBD1 is a possible D gene (6 bases). The germline gives CDR1 SGDLS, CDR2 YYNGEE. V was cut by 8 bases and J by 8 bases, with 20 bases left in between. The CDR3 sequence is 15 residues long. The CDR3 region is CARNLNGGKDSPLHF. The DNA for the CDR3 is TGTGCCAGAAATCTTAACGGGGGCAAGGATTCACCCCTCCACTTT. The whole variable domain, remainder taken from reference TRBV9 and TRBJ1-6, is DSGVTQTPKHLITATGQRVTLRCSPRSGDLSVYWYQQSLDQGLQFLIQYYNGEERAKGNILERFSAQQFPDLHSELNLSSLELGDSALYFCARNLNGGKDSPLHFGNGTRLTVT.

This clonotype rates as medium-sized. The chain employs TRBV6-1 and TRBJ1-1; a weak D match, TRBD1 (6 bases). The CDR3 totals 13 residues. Germline lookup yields CDR1 MNHNS and CDR2 SASEGT. V was clipped by 5 bases and J by 1 base, with 8 bases between them. The CDR3 loop reads CASSLQGNTEAFF. In DNA, the CDR3 is TGTGCCAGCAGTCTACAGGGGAACACTGAAGCTTTCTTT.

This clonotype was detected many times. The J gene is TRBJ2-3, the V gene TRBV6-1, with D unresolved. With 6 bases removed from V and 2 bases from J, the gap between germline ends came to 6 bases. The CDR3 is 12 residues long. The germline CDR1 and CDR2 sequences are MNHNS and SASEGT. CDR3 coding DNA: TGTGCCAGCAGGTCGGACACAGATACGCAGTATTTT. It is translated as CASRSDTDTQYF.

This clonotype was seen only a few times. This chain joins TRBV5-5 and TRBJ2-7; no definite D call. CDR3 size: 14 residues. CDR1 is SGHKS and CDR2 is YYEKEE in the germline V gene (reference sequence). Trimming removed 0 bases from V and 3 bases from J, with 10 bases in between. In nucleotides, the CDR3 is TGTGCCAGCAGCTTGGGCCGGGCCATCTACGAGCAGTACTTC. This codes for CASSLGRAIYEQYF.

V is TRBV6-1 and J is TRBJ2-7; TRBD1 matches 11 bases. There are 14 residues in the CDR3. V shed 6 bases and J 4 bases; nucleotides not matched to a gene: 5. Germline CDR1 MNHNS, CDR2 SASEGT. The CDR3 is CASSLRDRGYEQYF. DNA for the CDR3: TGTGCCAGCAGCCTCCGGGACAGGGGGTACGAGCAGTACTTC.

This clonotype was seen many times. The chain couples TRBV7-2 to TRBJ2-2; D tentatively reads TRBD1 or TRBD2 (7 bases each). The germline V and J ends were trimmed by 3 bases and 5 bases, with 16 bases remaining between them. This CDR3 is 16 amino acids long. Germline values: CDR1 SGHTA, CDR2 FQGNSA. Written as DNA, the CDR3 is TGTGCCAGCAGCTTTGTGACAGGGAGGGGGACCGGGGAGCTGTTTTTT. It translates to CASSFVTGRGTGELFF.

DNA for the CDR3: TGTGCCAGCAGACGGGACAGGGAAGGACTAGCGGGGGGTCCCAACTCCTACAATGAGCAGTTCTTC. This codes for CASRRDREGLAGGPNSYNEQFF. The chain joins TRBV12-3 or TRBV12-4 to TRBJ2-1, with 14 positions matching TRBD2. The J segment lost 0 bases and the V segment lost 6 bases, leaving 19 bases of the junction unmatched. This CDR3 is 22 amino acids long.

This clonotype is medium-sized (0.01 to 0.1%) within its sample. V usage is TRBV27 and J usage is TRBJ2-1; D is perhaps TRBD2 (5 bases). From germline, CDR1 is MNHEY and CDR2 SMNVEV (reference sequence). The CDR3 has 15 residues. Trimming cost V 3 bases and J 1 base, with 10 bases left between them. The CDR3 protein is CASSFGLISYNEQFF. CDR3 DNA: TGTGCCAGCAGTTTCGGACTTATATCCTACAATGAGCAGTTCTTC.

At least ten counts were recorded for this clonotype. The chain carries TRBV7-2 and TRBJ2-5; TRBD2 agrees at 9 bases. The CDR3 has 16 residues. The germline gives CDR1 SGHTA, CDR2 FQGNSA. V dropped 4 bases and J dropped 4; count of bases not matched to a gene: 10. The CDR3 bases are TGTGCCAGCAGCTCTTTGGCGGGGGGGCGGGGAGAGACCCAGTACTTC. Its protein product is CASSSLAGGRGETQYF.

The V and J genes are TRBV28 and TRBJ2-1; D possibly corresponds to TRBD2 (6 bases). The closer fit of TRBJ2-7 to the DNA end suggests the J call may be wrong. CDR3 length equals 13 residues. The germline V gene encodes CDR1 MDHEN and CDR2 SYDVKM. CDR3 bases: TGTGCCAGCGGCCGGGAGTCAGCCTACGAGCAGTACTTC. It codes for CASGRESAYEQYF.

The V gene is TRBV9, the J gene TRBJ1-1; D may be TRBD1 (6 bases). Germline values: CDR1 SGDLS, CDR2 YYNGEE. This CDR3 region has 14 residues. V was shortened by 3 bases and J by 2 bases, with 11 bases between the two germline ends. The CDR3 loop reads CASSARQANTEAFF. The CDR3 region has the DNA TGTGCCAGCAGCGCCAGACAGGCCAACACTGAAGCTTTCTTT.

This clonotype occurred a few times. J is TRBJ2-2 and V is TRBV15; D not resolved. The CDR3 loop spans 16 amino acids. From germline, CDR1 is LNHNV and CDR2 YYDKDF (reference sequence). Trimming removed 1 base at V and 2 bases at J, with 11 bases between. The CDR3 DNA reads TGTGCCACCAGCAGAGGATATGGAGTTAACACCGGGGAGCTGTTTTTT. This codes for CATSRGYGVNTGELFF.

The rearrangement uses TRBV12-5 and TRBJ2-3; TRBD1 agrees at 10 bases. Germline V gene data show CDR1 as LGHNT and CDR2 as FRNRAP. V dropped 1 base and J dropped 2; count of bases not matched to a gene: 3. CDR3 length: 16 amino acids. CDR3 sequence (DNA): TGTGCTAGTGGTTTGGGGGACAGGGGCTTCACAGATACGCAGTATTTT. It encodes CASGLGDRGFTDTQYF.

CDR3 in DNA: TGTGCCAGCAGTCCTCCTGGGGGGGTTGAAAACATTCAGTACTTC. Translating gives CASSPPGGVENIQYF. The genes are TRBV12-3 or TRBV12-4 and TRBJ2-4, with 7 bases that match TRBD2. Germline trimming cut 5 bases from V and 5 bases from J; bases unmatched to any gene: 9. The CDR3 has 15 residues.

The chain joins TRBV7-9 to TRBJ2-3; tentative D call: TRBD1 (6 bases). V was pared by 2 bases and J by 1 base, with 10 bases between. CDR3 length: 15 amino acids. Germline assignment: CDR1 SEHNR and CDR2 FQNEAQ (reference sequence). CDR3 DNA: TGTGCCAGCAGCTTACAGGGGTGGGGCACAGATACGCAGTATTTT. Translation: CASSLQGWGTDTQYF.

In this sample, this clonotype turned up many times. This chain links TRBV7-2 with TRBJ2-1, with 8 bases fitting TRBD2. Germline CDR1 and CDR2: SGHTA and FQGNSA. V lost 6 bases and J lost 4; bases outside the gene matches: 11. The CDR3 is 16 residues long. The CDR3 sequence is CASSQSGSGLYNEQFF. As DNA, the CDR3 is TGTGCCAGCAGTCAGAGCGGGAGCGGGTTATACAATGAGCAGTTCTTC.

This clonotype is medium-sized (0.01 to 0.1%) in the sample. The CDR3 nucleotides are TGTGCCAGCAGTCGACAGTATAACTATGGCTACACCTTC. Its protein is CASSRQYNYGYTF. The rearrangement uses TRBV6-5 and TRBJ1-2; the D gene is possibly TRBD1 (5 bases). The V gene lost 5 bases and the J gene lost 1 base, with 8 bases spanning the gap. The CDR3 has 13 residues. The V gene's germline CDR1 is MNHEY and CDR2 SVGAGI.